These T cell receptor beta chains were read from a single sample in a study of cytomegalovirus exposure and HLA in healthy donors. Produced via immunoSEQ multiplex PCR; TCRdb's table is partial and in-frame only. The data contain about 130,000 clones, roughly 80% of them singletons. Specimen: PBMCs. Receptor source: a man between 18 and 35 years old in good health and CMV-seropositive. Each CDR3 is given with its conserved first and last residue. D genes are given only for firm matches. Clone size is stated in some rows and not others, as once, few, many or a class when expanded.

abundance	len	j_gene	d_gene	v_gene	CDR3nt	CDR3aa
-	15	TRBJ2-2	-	TRBV19	TGTGCCAGTAGTAAACAGACTACGGCGACCGGGGAGCTGTTTTTT	CASSKQTTATGELFF
-	12	TRBJ1-3	-	TRBV28	TGTGCCAGCAGTTTCGGTGGAAACACCATATATTTT	CASSFGGNTIYF
-	14	TRBJ2-4	-	TRBV2	TGTGCCAGCGGAGGGACCTTAGCCAAAAACATTCAGTACTTC	CASGGTLAKNIQYF
-	13	TRBJ2-1	-	TRBV5-4	TGTGCCAGCAGCTTGACGGGGATCGATGAGCAGTTCTTC	CASSLTGIDEQFF
few	16	TRBJ1-2	TRBD1	TRBV7-9	TGTGCCAGCTGTCTGGGACAGGGTAATTGGTTGTATGGCTACACCTTC	CASCLGQGNWLYGYTF
-	11	TRBJ1-4	-	TRBV11-2	TGTGCCAGCAGCTCTCGGGAAAAACTGTTTTTT	CASSSREKLFF
-	14	TRBJ2-7	-	TRBV5-6	TGTGCCAGCAGCTTGGACGTCCAGTCTGGCGAGCAGTACTTC	CASSLDVQSGEQYF
-	14	TRBJ2-1	TRBD2	TRBV11-2	TGTGCCAGCAGCCCCCTGGGGGAGGGAAATGAGCAGTTCTTC	CASSPLGEGNEQFF
-	16	TRBJ1-5	-	TRBV7-2	TGTGCCAGCAGTCAAGTCAGCAGGGTAGGCAATCAGCCCCAGCATTTT	CASSQVSRVGNQPQHF
-	13	TRBJ2-7	TRBD1	TRBV5-4	TGTGCCAGCAGCCTCGGACAGGTTGGGGAGCAGTACTTC	CASSLGQVGEQYF
-	15	TRBJ2-7	TRBD2	TRBV9	TGTGCCAGCAGCGTAGGGGGGACTAGCACATACGAGCAGTACTTC	CASSVGGTSTYEQYF
-	13	TRBJ2-7	TRBD1	TRBV2	TGTGCCAGCAGAGGGACAGATGCCTACGAGCAGTACTTC	CASRGTDAYEQYF
few	15	TRBJ1-2	-	TRBV18	TGTGCCAGCCATACGGGGGATTGGGCTAACTATGGCTACACCTTC	CASHTGDWANYGYTF
-	14	TRBJ1-5	TRBD1	TRBV10-2	TGCGCCAGCAGACCGGGACAGGGTAATCAGCCCCAGCATTTT	CASRPGQGNQPQHF
-	14	TRBJ1-5	TRBD1	TRBV19	TGTGCCAGTAGTACACAGGGGCGGGATCAGCCCCAGCATTTT	CASSTQGRDQPQHF
-	15	TRBJ2-7	TRBD1	TRBV7-2	TGTGCCAGCAGCTTAAAACAGGGGGCTACGTACGAGCAGTACTTC	CASSLKQGATYEQYF
-	15	TRBJ2-7	-	TRBV28	TGTGCCAGCAGTCTCCCCCTACAGGGCTCCTACGAGCAGTACTTC	CASSLPLQGSYEQYF
-	13	TRBJ2-7	TRBD1	TRBV11-2	TGTGCCAGCAGCTTAACAGGGGGCAGCGAGCAGTACTTC	CASSLTGGSEQYF
-	15	TRBJ2-1	TRBD1	TRBV5-1	TGCGCCAGCAGCTTGGTGTCTGACAGGGGCAATGAGCAGTTCTTC	CASSLVSDRGNEQFF
few	14	TRBJ2-3	TRBD1	TRBV30	TGTGCCTGGAGGCGGACAGGGTTGGGAGATACGCAGTATTTT	CAWRRTGLGDTQYF
once	11	TRBJ1-2	-	TRBV5-6	TGTGCCAGCAGGCGGGGCGGGGGCTACACCTTC	CASRRGGGYTF
-	17	TRBJ1-4	TRBD1	TRBV11-2	TGTGCCAGCAGCTTACAGGGGGGCGGCGACATCAATGAAAAACTGTTTTTT	CASSLQGGGDINEKLFF
-	17	TRBJ1-2	TRBD1	TRBV4-3	TGCGCCAGCAGCCAAGATAGGACAGGGAGGATTGGTTATGGCTACACCTTC	CASSQDRTGRIGYGYTF
-	14	TRBJ2-3	-	TRBV18	TGTGCCAGCTCACAAGAACGGGACTCAGATACGCAGTATTTT	CASSQERDSDTQYF
-	15	TRBJ1-5	-	TRBV4-3	TGCGCCAGCAGCCAAGGGATGGAGGGTGGGCAGCCCCAGCATTTT	CASSQGMEGGQPQHF
-	14	TRBJ1-2	-	TRBV5-1	TGCGCCAGCAGCTTGAGCCTCCCTGACTATGGCTACACCTTC	CASSLSLPDYGYTF
once	14	TRBJ2-5	TRBD1	TRBV7-2	TGTGCCAGCAGCTTTAGGACAGGGTCAGAGACCCAGTACTTC	CASSFRTGSETQYF
-	13	TRBJ1-3	TRBD1	TRBV5-4	TGTGCCAGCAGCTTAGGGGGCGTAAACACCATATATTTT	CASSLGGVNTIYF
few	15	TRBJ1-5	TRBD1	TRBV11-2	TGTGCCAGCAGCTACTCCGGACAGGGCAATCAGCCCCAGCATTTT	CASSYSGQGNQPQHF
-	12	TRBJ2-7	-	TRBV2	TGTGCCAGCTCACTAGTGGGCTACGAGCAGTACTTC	CASSLVGYEQYF
-	15	TRBJ2-7	TRBD2	TRBV6-6	TGTGCCAGCAGTCCCTCGCGTGGGGGGGCCTACGAGCAGTACTTC	CASSPSRGGAYEQYF
-	15	TRBJ2-7	-	TRBV4-3	TGCGCCAGCAGCCAAGAATCGCGGGACGTACACGAGCAGTACTTC	CASSQESRDVHEQYF
-	13	TRBJ1-1	TRBD1	TRBV5-1	TGCGCCAGCAGGTCGACAGGGTCCACTGAAGCTTTCTTT	CASRSTGSTEAFF
-	15	TRBJ1-3	-	TRBV19	TGTGCCAGTAGCATTGACAGTTACTCTGGAAACACCATATATTTT	CASSIDSYSGNTIYF
few	14	TRBJ2-2	-	TRBV15	TGTGCCACCAGCAGAAGGAGCTCTGCCGGGGAGCTGTTTTTT	CATSRRSSAGELFF
-	11	TRBJ2-7	-	TRBV6-1	TGTGCCAGCAGTGAAAATATCGAGCAGTACTTC	CASSENIEQYF
-	12	TRBJ1-4	-	TRBV7-2	TGTGCCAGCAGCTTAGATCGTGAAAAACTGTTTTTT	CASSLDREKLFF
once	16	TRBJ2-2	TRBD2	TRBV25-1	TGTGCCAGCAGTGATCAAGCGGGGCAGGACACCGGGGAGCTGTTTTTT	CASSDQAGQDTGELFF
-	17	TRBJ2-5	-	TRBV5-8	TGTGCCAGCAGCTACTTAAGACGACTAGAGTCGGGAGAGACCCAGTACTTC	CASSYLRRLESGETQYF
-	13	TRBJ1-1	-	TRBV12-5	TGTGCTAGTGGTTTGGTTCAAGCGGGGGAAGCTTTCTTT	CASGLVQAGEAFF
-	16	TRBJ1-5	-	TRBV14	TGTGCCAGCAGCCAAGATTATTGGAGGGTCCATCAGCCCCAGCATTTT	CASSQDYWRVHQPQHF
once	15	TRBJ2-7	TRBD2	TRBV6-5	TGTGCCAGCAGTTCCGGATTTGGGGGGGATGTCGAGCAGTACTTC	CASSSGFGGDVEQYF
-	12	TRBJ2-7	-	TRBV7-9	TGTGCCAGCAGATCCAGGGTTAACGAGCAGTACTTC	CASRSRVNEQYF